This T cell receptor beta chain was documented in a study of T cell responses to AZD1222 COVID-19 vaccine. General observations from the study: Donors skewed white British and female; clonal diversity was possibly underestimated. There were vaccine-associated CD4 TCRs across spike, dominant at 160-218 and 743-854. At study baseline, merely five or six AZD1222 recipients were seropositive.

The repertoire was sequenced with immunoSEQ multiplex PCR; TCRdb's copy has only in-frame clones and lacks some. The sample carries about 100,000 clones, nearly 95% recorded once. Comments on this clone: The antigen is unknown.

The J segment lost 6 bases and the V segment lost 3 bases, leaving 6 bases of the junction unmatched. This CDR3 is 15 amino acids long. Germline V gene data show CDR1 as PRHDT and CDR2 as FYEKMQ (reference sequence). The sequences come from peripheral blood, collected on day 0 of AZD1222 vaccination. This sequence joins TRBV13 and TRBJ2-2, with 8 bases matching TRBD1. The TCR sequence derives from an adult in good health. Written as DNA, the CDR3 is TGTGCCAGCAGCTTCGGACAGGGAATCGCCGGGGAGCTGTTTTTT. This encodes CASSFGQGIAGELFF.